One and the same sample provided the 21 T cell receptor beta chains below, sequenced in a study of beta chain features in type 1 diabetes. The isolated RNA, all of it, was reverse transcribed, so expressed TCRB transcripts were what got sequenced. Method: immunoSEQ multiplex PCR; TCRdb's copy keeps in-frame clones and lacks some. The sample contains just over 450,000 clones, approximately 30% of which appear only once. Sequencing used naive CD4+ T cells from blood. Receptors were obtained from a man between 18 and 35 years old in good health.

CDR3 residues: CASSAGTSRSDTQYF. The CDR3 DNA is TGTGCCAGCAGCGCCGGGACTAGCAGGTCAGATACGCAGTATTTT. The V call is TRBV7-2, the J call TRBJ2-3, with 9 bases matching TRBD2. CDR1 and CDR2 (germline): SGHTA, FQGNSA. This CDR3 is 15 amino acids long. V was pared by 5 bases and J by 4 bases, with 7 bases of the junction left unmatched. The full variable domain, with the rest looked up from reference TRBV7-2 and TRBJ2-3, is GAGVSQSPSNKVTEKGKDVELRCDPISGHTALYWYRQSLGQGLEFLIYFQGNSAPDKSGLPSDRFSAERTGGSVSTLTIQRTQQEDSAVYLCASSAGTSRSDTQYFGPGTRLTVL.

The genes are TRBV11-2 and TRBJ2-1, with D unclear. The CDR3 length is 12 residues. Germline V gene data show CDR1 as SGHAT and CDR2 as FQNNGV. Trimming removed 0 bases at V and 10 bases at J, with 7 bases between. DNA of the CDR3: TGTGCCAGCAGCTTAGATAACGGGGAGCAGTTCTTC. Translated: CASSLDNGEQFF. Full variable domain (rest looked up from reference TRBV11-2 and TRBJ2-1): EAGVAQSPRYKIIEKRQSVAFWCNPISGHATLYWYQQILGQGPKLLIQFQNNGVVDDSQLPKDRFSAERLKGVDSTLKIQPAKLEDSAVYLCASSLDNGEQFFGPGTRLTVL.

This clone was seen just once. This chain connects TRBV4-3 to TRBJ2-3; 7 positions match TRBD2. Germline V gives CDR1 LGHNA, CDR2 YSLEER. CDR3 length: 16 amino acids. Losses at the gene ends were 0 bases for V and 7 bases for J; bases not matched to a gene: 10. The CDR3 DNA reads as TGCGCCAGCAGCCAAGATCAGGCTAGCGGCCAGAATACGCAGTATTTT. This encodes CASSQDQASGQNTQYF.

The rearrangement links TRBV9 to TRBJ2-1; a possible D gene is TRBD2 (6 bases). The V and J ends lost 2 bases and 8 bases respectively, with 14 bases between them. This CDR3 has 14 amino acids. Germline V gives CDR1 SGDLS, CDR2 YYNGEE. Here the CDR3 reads CASSVDGSRDEQFF. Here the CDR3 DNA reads TGTGCCAGCAGCGTCGACGGGAGCAGGGATGAGCAGTTCTTC.

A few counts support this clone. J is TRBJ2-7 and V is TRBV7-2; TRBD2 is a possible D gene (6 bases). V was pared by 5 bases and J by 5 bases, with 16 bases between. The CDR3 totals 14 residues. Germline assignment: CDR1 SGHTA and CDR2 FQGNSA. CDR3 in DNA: TGTGCCAGCAGCATCCGGGACTCCCTGCACGAGCAGTACTTC. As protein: CASSIRDSLHEQYF.

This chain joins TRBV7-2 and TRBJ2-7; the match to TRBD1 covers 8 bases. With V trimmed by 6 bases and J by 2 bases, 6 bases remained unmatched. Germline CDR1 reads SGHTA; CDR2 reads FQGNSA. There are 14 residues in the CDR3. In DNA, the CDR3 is TGTGCCAGCAGGCAGAGGACAGGGACCTACGAGCAGTACTTC. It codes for CASRQRTGTYEQYF.

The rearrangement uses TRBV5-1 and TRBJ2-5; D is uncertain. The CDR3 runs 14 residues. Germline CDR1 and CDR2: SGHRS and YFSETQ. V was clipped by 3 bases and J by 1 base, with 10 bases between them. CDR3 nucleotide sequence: TGCGCCAGCAGCTCAACGGGCCTCCAAGAGACCCAGTACTTC. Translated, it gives CASSSTGLQETQYF.

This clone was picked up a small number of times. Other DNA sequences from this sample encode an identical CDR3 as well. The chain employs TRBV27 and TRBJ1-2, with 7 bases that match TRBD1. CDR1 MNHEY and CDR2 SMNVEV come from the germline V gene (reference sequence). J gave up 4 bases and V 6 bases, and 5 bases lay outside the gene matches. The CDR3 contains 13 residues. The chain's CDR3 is CASSRTGGYGYTF. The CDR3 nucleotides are TGTGCCAGCAGCAGGACAGGAGGCTATGGCTACACCTTC.

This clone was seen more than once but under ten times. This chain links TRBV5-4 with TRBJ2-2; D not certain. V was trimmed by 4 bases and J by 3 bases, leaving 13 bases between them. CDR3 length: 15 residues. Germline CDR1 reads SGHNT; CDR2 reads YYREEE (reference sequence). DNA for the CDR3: TGTGCCAGCAGCCGGCAGGCTTCGGACACCGGGGAGCTGTTTTTT. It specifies CASSRQASDTGELFF.

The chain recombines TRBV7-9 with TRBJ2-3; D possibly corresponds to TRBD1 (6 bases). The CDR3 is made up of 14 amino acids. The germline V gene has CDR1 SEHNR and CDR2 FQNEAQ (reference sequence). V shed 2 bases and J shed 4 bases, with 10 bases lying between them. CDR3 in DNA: TGTGCCAGCAGCTTATTCTCAGGGGCAGATACGCAGTATTTT. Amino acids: CASSLFSGADTQYF.

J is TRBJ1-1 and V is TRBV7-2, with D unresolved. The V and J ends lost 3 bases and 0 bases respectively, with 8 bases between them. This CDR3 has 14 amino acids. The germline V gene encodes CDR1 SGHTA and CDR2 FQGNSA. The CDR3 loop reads CASSFGPVNTEAFF. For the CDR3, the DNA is TGTGCCAGCAGCTTTGGGCCGGTGAACACTGAAGCTTTCTTT.

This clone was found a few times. This chain's CDR3 is CAVGTAGEKLFF. The CDR3 DNA is TGTGCCGTCGGGACAGCCGGGGAAAAACTGTTTTTT. This chain connects TRBV7-9 to TRBJ1-4; 7 bases map to TRBD1. CDR1 is SEHNR, CDR2 FQNEAQ, per germline (reference sequence). This CDR3 has 12 residues. V shed 11 bases, J shed 8 bases, and the junction held 8 bases outside the gene matches.

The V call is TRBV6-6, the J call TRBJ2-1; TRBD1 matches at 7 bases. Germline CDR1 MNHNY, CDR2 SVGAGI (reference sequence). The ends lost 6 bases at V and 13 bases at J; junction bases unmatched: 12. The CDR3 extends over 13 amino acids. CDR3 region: CASRQGQPFRQFF. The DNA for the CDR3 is TGTGCCAGCAGACAGGGACAGCCATTTCGTCAGTTCTTC.

The CDR3 loop is CASSQESIPGTDTQYF. In nucleotides, the CDR3 is TGCGCCAGCAGCCAAGAGTCCATCCCAGGCACAGATACGCAGTATTTT. The V call is TRBV4-3, the J call TRBJ2-3; no reliable D call. Germline CDR1 and CDR2: LGHNA and YSLEER. The CDR3 contains 16 residues. With 0 bases removed from V and 1 base from J, the gap between germline ends came to 11 bases.

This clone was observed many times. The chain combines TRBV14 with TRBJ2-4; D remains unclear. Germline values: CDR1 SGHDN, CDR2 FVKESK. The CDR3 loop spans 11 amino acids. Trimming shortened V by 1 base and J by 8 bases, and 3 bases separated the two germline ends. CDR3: CASSQADIQYF. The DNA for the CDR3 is TGTGCCAGCAGCCAAGCGGACATTCAGTACTTC.

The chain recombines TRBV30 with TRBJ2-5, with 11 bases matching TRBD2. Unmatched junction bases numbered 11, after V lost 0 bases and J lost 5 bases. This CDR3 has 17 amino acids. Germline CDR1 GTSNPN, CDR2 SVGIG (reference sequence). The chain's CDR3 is CAWSVGLAGGVGETQYF. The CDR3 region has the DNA TGTGCCTGGAGTGTCGGGCTAGCGGGAGGAGTTGGGGAGACCCAGTACTTC.

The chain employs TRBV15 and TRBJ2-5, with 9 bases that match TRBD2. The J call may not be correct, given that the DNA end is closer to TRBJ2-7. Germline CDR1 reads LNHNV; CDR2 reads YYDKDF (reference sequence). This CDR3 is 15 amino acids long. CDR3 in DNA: TGTGCCACCAGCGTTTTGACTAGCGGTAGTGGCGAGCAGTACTTC. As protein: CATSVLTSGSGEQYF.

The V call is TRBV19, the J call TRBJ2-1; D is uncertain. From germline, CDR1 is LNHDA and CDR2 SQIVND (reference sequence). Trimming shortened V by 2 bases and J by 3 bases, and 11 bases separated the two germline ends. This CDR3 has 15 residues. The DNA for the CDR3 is TGTGCCAGTAGTATATCTGGCGGATACTACAATGAGCAGTTCTTC. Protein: CASSISGGYYNEQFF.

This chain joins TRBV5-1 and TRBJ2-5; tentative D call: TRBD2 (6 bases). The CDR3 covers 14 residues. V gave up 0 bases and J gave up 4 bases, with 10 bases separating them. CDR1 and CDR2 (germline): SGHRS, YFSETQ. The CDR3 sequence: CASSLGLVGETQYF. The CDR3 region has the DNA TGCGCCAGCAGCTTGGGACTAGTGGGAGAGACCCAGTACTTC.

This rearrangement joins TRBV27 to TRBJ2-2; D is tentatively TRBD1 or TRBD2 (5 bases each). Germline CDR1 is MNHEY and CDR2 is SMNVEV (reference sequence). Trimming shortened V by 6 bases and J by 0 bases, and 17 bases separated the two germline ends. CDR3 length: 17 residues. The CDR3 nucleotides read TGTGCCAGCAGCCCGGGATCAGGGAATTCGAACACCGGGGAGCTGTTTTTT. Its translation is CASSPGSGNSNTGELFF.

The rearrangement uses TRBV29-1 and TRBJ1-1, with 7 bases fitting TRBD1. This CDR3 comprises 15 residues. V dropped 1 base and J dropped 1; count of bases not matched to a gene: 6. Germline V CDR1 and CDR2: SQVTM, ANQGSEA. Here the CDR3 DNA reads TGCAGCGTTGAAGCGGGATCAGGGGGGAACACTGAAGCTTTCTTT. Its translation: CSVEAGSGGNTEAFF.